This T cell receptor beta chain derives from a study of somatic mutations in cytotoxic T cells in rheumatoid arthritis (dated by TCRdb to between 2016 and 2019). For context, the study as a whole: Some T-cell populations stained with V beta antibodies were sorted by flow on a FACSAria II or Sony SH800 to nearly 100% purity, with sorted V beta1+ cells additionally subjected to TCRB sequencing. Whether expanded CD8+ T-cell clones in untreated, newly diagnosed rheumatoid arthritis carry somatic mutations was the study question, and clonality was characterized with TCRB deep sequencing. TCRB deep sequencing was performed for some 65 rheumatoid arthritis patients and around 22 healthy controls. Patient and control groups had essentially identical median ages.

Buffy coats from about 21 blood donors served as healthy controls, a group that was 55% female with a median age of roughly 61 years (range about 21-75). Positive magnetic bead selection on an AutoMACS was used to isolate CD4+ and CD8+ cells, with flow cytometry used to check purity. Peripheral blood mononuclear cells were isolated by Ficoll-Paque PLUS density gradient separation. Using Nucleospin Tissue or Tissue XS kits, DNA was extracted from CD4-enriched, CD8-enriched or PBMC samples, with quantification by a Qubit 2.0 fluorometer. On this clone itself: Its antigen specificity is not known. Base-call qualities are not available, and no considerably larger clone is one nucleotide away.

V trim: 1 base; J trim: 5 bases; unmatched bases: 5. The CDR3 holds 15 amino acids from the cysteine to the phenylalanine. Of the read, only the CDR3 DNA is kept; its 45 bases are in frame from base 1. From a lookup of the germline V gene, CDR1 and CDR2 are LGHNA and YSLEER. TCRB CDR3 sequencing used the immunoSEQ assay on genomic DNA. From the authors' description of their analysis: Only productive TCRB rearrangements were included in the analyses. Defining a clone by its unique TCRB CDR3 sequence, the study calculated clonality as a productive clonality index derived from Shannon entropy. To calculate repertoire overlap between two samples, the template counts of each clone were considered relative to each sample's total templates. V-gene usage from TCRB sequencing and V-gene usage measured by flow cytometry were correlated (Spearman r of under 0.7). Sourced from immuneACCESS, this table was stored by TCRdb with only in-frame sequences that have V and J called. A share of the clones is absent; for the studies checked, an unresolved V gene accounts for under half, and the remainder has no known explanation. V, J and clone size were drawn from that table, and D and trimming were deduced from the DNA. In this sample the table shows about 36,000 clones, under 90% of which occur a single time. The leading ten clones occupy 3.2% of the sample.

Overall study outcomes, separate from this receptor: It was unknown which antigens the expanded CD8+ clones targeted, and their absence from virus-specific databases did not exclude viral specificity. CD8+ T-cell clonality did not differ significantly between rheumatoid arthritis patients and age-matched healthy controls. Several identical CD8+ TCRB sequences were found in both blood and synovial fluid, and in about an eighth of the 65 patients the largest CD8+ clone exceeded 20% of CD8+ cells. The slight underrepresentation of TRBV07 in patients was not corrected for multiple comparisons. In patients, CD8+ clonality rose with age (Spearman r ~ 0.49), which was not the case in healthy controls.

The sequence was obtained from a man aged 40-49 years in good health. The chain employs TRBV4-3 and TRBJ2-7, and 10 bases in between align with TRBD1. The sample was CD8+ T cells sorted from blood. The CDR3 corresponds to CASSQGQGAQDEQYF. The nucleotide sequence is given as TGCGCCAGCAGCCAAGGACAGGGGGCGCAGGACGAGCAGTACTTC.